This TCR beta chain was identified in a study of shared clonotypes between healthy human individuals. Nashville, Tennessee was home to all donors, each a Caucasian adult. Sequenced by immunoSEQ multiplex PCR; TCRdb stores in-frame clones only, minus some. Here the sample spans about 2.4 million clones, 85% to 95% being singletons. This CDR3 spans 12 amino acids. V was cut by 3 bases and J by 11 bases, with 14 bases left in between. Germline V CDR1 and CDR2: GTSNPN, SVGIG (reference sequence). This TCR was sampled from a man between 18 and 35 years old in good health. Material for sequencing was naive CD4+ T cells sorted from blood. Described subset: CD45RA+ positively selected. The chain uses TRBV30 and TRBJ2-4; maybe TRBD1 (6 bases). The CDR3 coding sequence is TGTGCCTGGAGCCGGGACACGGGGTTTCAGTACTTC. Translation gives CAWSRDTGFQYF.